The present T cell receptor (beta chain) was sequenced within a study of T cell changes during pregnancy in multiple sclerosis. V was pared by 4 bases and J by 5 bases, with 11 bases of the junction left unmatched. The CDR3 is 16 residues long. The germline CDR1 and CDR2 sequences are KGHSH and LQKENI. The method was immunoSEQ multiplex PCR; TCRdb's version includes in-frame clones alone and lacks a portion of them. The sample has 30,000 to 40,000 clones, 94% seen once. The V gene is TRBV18, the J gene TRBJ1-2, with TRBD1 matching over 9 bases. The TCR originated in a female donor with multiple sclerosis, enrolled in a pregnancy study. This sample comprised CD4+ T cells from peripheral blood mononuclear cells, obtained in the second trimester of pregnancy. The CDR3 DNA reads TGTGCCAGCTCACAGAACCTCCAACAGGGGGCGTATGGCTACACCTTC. Translating it yields CASSQNLQQGAYGYTF.